These 30 T cell receptor beta chains share one sample of origin, sequenced in a study of immune characterization of retroperitoneal liposarcoma. TCRdb itself ran the PCR reads through MiXCR, one entry per CDR3 protein. The table shows some 9,300 distinct CDR3 sequences, with roughly 28% occurring only once. Sequencing was performed on blood. The origin of the receptors is a male donor with retroperitoneal liposarcoma.

This clonotype was detected only a few times. The chain recombines TRBV20-1 with TRBJ2-3; possibly TRBD2 for D (6 bases). Germline CDR1 DFQATT, CDR2 SNEGSKA (reference sequence). The CDR3 sequence is 14 residues long. With 5 bases removed from V and 5 bases from J, the gap between germline ends came to 17 bases. CDR3 nucleotides: TGCAGTGCTTGCTTGGCCGTGGGGGGAGATACGCAGTATTTT. It yields the protein CSACLAVGGDTQYF.

This clonotype is labeled as large. This chain's CDR3 is CASWGQGGGRETQYF. DNA of the CDR3: TGTGCCAGTTGGGGACAGGGGGGCGGAAGAGAGACCCAGTACTTC. This chain links TRBV27 with TRBJ2-5, with TRBD1 identical over 11 bases. This CDR3 is built from 15 residues. Germline CDR1 reads MNHEY; CDR2 reads SMNVEV (reference sequence). V shed 9 bases, J shed 4 bases, and the junction held 10 bases outside the gene matches.

This clonotype was found a few times. V and J are TRBV4-1 and TRBJ1-6; possible D gene TRBD1, 5 bases. Germline CDR1 reads MGHRA; CDR2 reads YSYEKL. This CDR3 contains 16 residues. V lost 4 bases, J lost 4 bases, and 14 bases lay in between. CDR3 DNA sequence: TGCGCCAGCAGCCCTTCCTTAAGGACATATAATTCACCCCTCCACTTT. This codes for CASSPSLRTYNSPLHF.

The V call is TRBV6-6, the J call TRBJ2-2; D may be TRBD1 or TRBD2 (5 bases each). V gave up 10 bases and J gave up 1 base, with 22 bases separating them. Germline CDR1 MNHNY, CDR2 SVGAGI (reference sequence). The CDR3 is made up of 17 amino acids. CDR3 in amino acids: CATERRFGDGNTGELFF. The CDR3 nucleotides are TGTGCCACCGAAAGACGCTTCGGGGACGGGAACACCGGGGAGCTGTTTTTT.

The chain employs TRBV6-1 and TRBJ2-5; the D gene is possibly TRBD2 (6 bases). The end of the DNA is better explained by TRBJ2-1, so the J call may be wrong. Germline assignment: CDR1 MNHNS and CDR2 SASEGT. The CDR3 spans 15 residues. CDR3 in DNA: TGTGCCAGCAGTGAAGTAGCGGAGTCCGTTAATGAGCAGTTCTTC. Translating it yields CASSEVAESVNEQFF.

The rearrangement joins TRBV6-6 to TRBJ2-1; 8 nucleotides agree with TRBD2. The CDR3 length is 17 residues. V gave up 0 bases and J gave up 3 bases; unmatched junction bases: 7. CDR1 is MNHNY, CDR2 SVGAGI, per germline (reference sequence). CDR3: CASSYSRAGDYYNEQFF. The CDR3 DNA sequence: TGTGCCAGCAGTTACTCTCGAGCGGGGGACTACTACAATGAGCAGTTCTTC.

This clonotype was counted many times. The CDR3 here is CASSRSMNTEAFF. As DNA, the CDR3 is TGTGCCAGCAGTAGGAGCATGAACACTGAAGCTTTCTTT. The chain employs TRBV6-1 and TRBJ1-1; no definite D call. Germline CDR1 and CDR2: MNHNS and SASEGT. Trimming took 5 bases from V and 0 from J, leaving 7 bases between them. The CDR3 consists of 13 residues.

This sequence joins TRBV29-1 and TRBJ1-1; D is uncertain. CDR1 and CDR2 (germline): SQVTM, ANQGSEA. V lost 5 bases, J lost 1 base, and 11 bases lay in between. CDR3 length: 13 amino acids. The CDR3 reads CSVRHSQNTEAFF. In DNA, the CDR3 is TGCAGCGTTCGGCACAGTCAGAACACTGAAGCTTTCTTT.

The table lists this clonotype with a few counts. The V call is TRBV4-1, the J call TRBJ2-1, with a weak D call TRBD1 (6 bases). With the DNA end fitting TRBJ2-7 better, the J assignment may be wrong. Germline loops: CDR1 MGHRA, CDR2 YSYEKL. The CDR3 length is 14 residues. The CDR3 DNA follows: TGCGCCAGCAGCTCTGGACAGTCTACCTACGAGCAGTACTTC. Translation: CASSSGQSTYEQYF.

This sequence joins TRBV6-1 and TRBJ2-7; TRBD1 is a possible D gene (6 bases). V was pared by 6 bases and J by 0 bases, with 9 bases between. Germline CDR1 MNHNS, CDR2 SASEGT. This CDR3 comprises 13 residues. The CDR3 sequence is CASRKDSSYEQYV. DNA of the CDR3: TGTGCCAGCAGAAAGGACAGCTCCTACGAGCAGTACGTC.

This clonotype has ten or more counts. CDR3 in amino acids: CASSLNPGGSEAFF. CDR3 in DNA: TGCGCCAGCAGCTTGAACCCCGGGGGATCTGAAGCTTTCTTT. The V and J genes are TRBV5-1 and TRBJ1-1, with D possibly being TRBD1 (5 bases). Germline V gene lookup returns CDR1 SGHRS and CDR2 YFSETQ. CDR3 size: 14 residues. V lost 1 base and J 6 bases, leaving 13 bases between the germline ends.

By sample share, this clonotype is medium-sized. V and J are TRBV27 and TRBJ2-4; D possibly matches TRBD1 or TRBD2 (5 bases each). Per germline, CDR1 MNHEY and CDR2 SMNVEV (reference sequence). The CDR3 consists of 15 residues. With 5 bases removed from V and 6 bases from J, the gap between germline ends came to 17 bases. CDR3 sequence reads: CASSPDGTAGNIQYF. The DNA of the CDR3 is TGTGCCAGCAGTCCCGACGGGACGGCGGGAAACATTCAGTACTTC.

This clonotype was counted between two and nine times. The rearrangement joins TRBV11-3 to TRBJ2-1; 7 bases line up with TRBD1. V shed 0 bases, J shed 15 bases, and the junction held 5 bases outside the gene matches. Germline V CDR1 and CDR2: SGHNT, YENEEA. This CDR3 contains 12 residues. Written as DNA, the CDR3 is TGTGCCAGCAGCTTAGACGACAGGGTCCCGTTCTTC. The encoded protein is CASSLDDRVPFF.

This chain connects TRBV7-3 to TRBJ2-3; weak D call: TRBD2 (5 bases). The CDR3 runs 13 residues. Germline CDR1 and CDR2: SGHTA and FQGTGA. Deletions cut 4 bases from V and 5 bases from J, with 10 bases between. This CDR3 is CASSSVAGDTQYF. For the CDR3, the DNA is TGTGCCAGCAGCTCCGTTGCGGGAGATACGCAGTATTTT.

This clonotype was detected many times. The chain is built from TRBV6-1 and TRBJ1-1, with no clear D. CDR3 length equals 12 residues. The V gene's germline CDR1 is MNHNS and CDR2 SASEGT. The V gene lost 6 bases and the J gene lost 1 base, with 6 bases spanning the gap. The CDR3 DNA follows: TGTGCCAGCAGCCTCAGGAACACTGAAGCTTTCTTT. Encoded protein: CASSLRNTEAFF.

The gene calls are TRBV7-2 and TRBJ2-5, with 7 bases fitting TRBD1. The germline V gene has CDR1 SGHTA and CDR2 FQGNSA. This CDR3 is built from 15 residues. The V gene end was trimmed by 5 bases and the J gene end by 1 base; junction bases not matched to a gene: 7. The CDR3 coding sequence is TGTGCCAGCAGCCCGAAGACAGGGCGCCAAGAGACCCAGTACTTC. Residues: CASSPKTGRQETQYF.

CDR3 nucleotide sequence: TGCGCCAGCAGCTTGGTAGGGACAGGGACCTTAGCCAAAAACATTCAGTACTTC. It specifies CASSLVGTGTLAKNIQYF. The chain couples TRBV5-1 to TRBJ2-4; 9 nucleotides align to TRBD1. The CDR3 has 18 amino acids. Germline-derived CDR1 and CDR2 are SGHRS and YFSETQ. Trimming removed 0 bases from V and 0 bases from J; junction bases left unmatched: 7.

This clonotype was seen only a few times. This sequence joins TRBV7-2 and TRBJ2-1, with D perhaps matching TRBD1 (6 bases). V lost 6 bases to trimming and J lost 10 bases, with 19 bases between them. The length of the CDR3 is 14 residues. CDR1 and CDR2 from the germline V gene are SGHTA and FQGNSA. The DNA for the CDR3 is TGTGCCAGCAGTCGTCTCGGACAGTCCTACGAGCAGTTCTTC. This encodes CASSRLGQSYEQFF.

In this sample, this clonotype turned up once. The chain links TRBV4-3 to TRBJ1-1; D not resolved. In germline, CDR1 is LGHNA, CDR2 YSLEER. Trimming stripped 2 bases from V and 0 bases from J, with 7 bases between. The CDR3 contains 14 residues. CDR3 sequence reads: CASSQFTMNTEAFF. CDR3 DNA sequence: TGCGCCAGCAGCCAATTTACGATGAACACTGAAGCTTTCTTT.

The sample holds a few counts of this clonotype. The chain couples TRBV6-6 to TRBJ1-1; no clear D. Looked up from germline, CDR1 is MNHNY and CDR2 is SVGAGI (reference sequence). The CDR3 is 12 amino acids. V was cut by 10 bases and J by 8 bases, with 17 bases left in between. The CDR3 nucleotides read TGTGCCACAGCATTAGGCACCTCCGAAGCTTTCTTT. This encodes CATALGTSEAFF.

The chain couples TRBV6-4 to TRBJ2-1, with TRBD2 matching 14 bases. The CDR3 has 17 residues. With 4 bases clipped from V and 0 bases from J, the junction kept 2 bases outside the gene matches. Germline V gives CDR1 MRHNA, CDR2 SNTAGT. CDR3 sequence reads: CASSGGTSGGSYNEQFF. CDR3 coding DNA: TGTGCCAGCAGTGGTGGGACTAGCGGGGGCTCCTACAATGAGCAGTTCTTC.

There are a few counts of this clonotype. V is TRBV3-1 and J is TRBJ2-3; D is ambiguous. Germline-derived CDR1 and CDR2 are LGHDT and YNNKEL (reference sequence). V was pared by 4 bases and J by 4 bases, with 12 bases between. The CDR3 extends over 14 amino acids. CDR3 sequence (DNA): TGTGCCAGCAGCCGGCGTATTAGCTCAGATACGCAGTATTTT. This gives the protein CASSRRISSDTQYF.

The table lists this clonotype with many counts. The V gene is TRBV12-3 or TRBV12-4, the J gene TRBJ2-2; D not certain. The CDR3 contains 15 residues. Between the trimmed V and J ends, which lost 4 bases and 3 bases, there was a span of 12 bases. DNA of the CDR3: TGTGCCAGCAGTTCAGGCGGCGTCGACACCGGGGAGCTGTTTTTT. Translation: CASSSGGVDTGELFF.

This clonotype was recorded at least ten times. The chain links TRBV12-3 or TRBV12-4 to TRBJ2-1; no clear D gene. Trimming stripped 3 bases from V and 5 bases from J, with 11 bases between. The CDR3 sequence is 14 residues long. The CDR3 sequence: CASSFGANNNEQFF. The CDR3 nucleotides read TGTGCCAGCAGTTTCGGAGCGAACAACAATGAGCAGTTCTTC.

CDR3 DNA: TGTGCCAGCAGCCGCGGACAGGACTCCCCGCGGTACTTC. It specifies CASSRGQDSPRYF. The rearrangement uses TRBV6-1 and TRBJ2-7; 7 bases agree with TRBD1. Germline CDR1 is MNHNS and CDR2 is SASEGT. The CDR3 has 13 residues. Losses at the gene ends were 6 bases for V and 12 bases for J; bases not matched to a gene: 14.

In this sample, this clonotype turned up many times. The chain couples TRBV7-2 to TRBJ2-2; 7 bases are a match to TRBD1. The germline CDR1 and CDR2 sequences are SGHTA and FQGNSA. With 1 base clipped from V and 7 bases from J, the junction kept 3 bases outside the gene matches. This CDR3 contains 14 residues. This CDR3 is CASSLGQGIGELFF. The DNA for the CDR3 is TGTGCCAGCAGCTTAGGACAGGGAATCGGGGAGCTGTTTTTT.

The V and J genes are TRBV7-2 and TRBJ1-3, with a weak D call TRBD1 (5 bases). The V end lost 1 base, the J end lost 4 bases, and 11 bases lay between the germline ends. The length of the CDR3 is 15 residues. Germline CDR1 is SGHTA and CDR2 is FQGNSA. CDR3 bases: TGTGCCAGCAGCTTAGTGGCAGGGCTGGGAAACACCATATATTTT. Residues: CASSLVAGLGNTIYF.

This clonotype occurred many times. The CDR3 DNA sequence: TGTGCCAGCAGTTGGGGACAGGGGGCGGAGACCCAGTACTTC. This encodes CASSWGQGAETQYF. The chain links TRBV6-5 to TRBJ2-1; 12 bases line up with TRBD1. The J call may not be correct, given that the DNA end is closer to TRBJ2-5. Germline-derived CDR1 and CDR2 are MNHEY and SVGAGI. CDR3 length: 14 residues.

Many counts were recorded for this clonotype. This sequence joins TRBV12-3 or TRBV12-4 and TRBJ2-2; 9 nucleotides align to TRBD2. Unmatched junction bases numbered 8, after V lost 6 bases and J lost 6 bases. This CDR3 region has 15 residues. The chain's CDR3 is CASRSSGVLAGELFF. The CDR3 nucleotides read TGTGCCAGCAGGTCTAGCGGGGTTTTGGCCGGGGAGCTGTTTTTT.

This clonotype was recorded many times. This rearrangement joins TRBV7-8 to TRBJ2-2; TRBD2 is a possible D gene (6 bases). V was shortened by 5 bases and J by 7 bases, with 11 bases between the two germline ends. The CDR3 runs 13 residues. CDR1 and CDR2 (germline): SGHVS, FQNEAQ. The CDR3 DNA reads TGTGCCAGCAGCGGAAGGCGGGACGGGGAGCTGTTTTTT. It translates to CASSGRRDGELFF.